Each of the 15 T cell receptor beta chains below was sequenced from the same sample in a study of T cell responses to AZD1222 COVID-19 vaccine. Assay used: immunoSEQ multiplex PCR; TCRdb lists only in-frame clones, some missing. Of 100,000 to 150,000 clones listed, approximately 90% were seen once; the top ten hold about 1.1%. The sequences come from peripheral blood, collected 28 days after the second AZD1222 dose. These TCRs come from an adult who received the AZD1222 COVID-19 vaccine.

The chain has TRBV5-6 and TRBJ2-1; the match to TRBD2 covers 14 bases. The CDR3 spans 17 residues. V gave up 4 bases and J gave up 4 bases; unmatched junction bases: 7. CDR1 is SGHDT and CDR2 is YYEEEE in the germline V gene. CDR3 sequence reads: CASSPTSGRDKYNEQFF. CDR3 sequence (DNA): TGTGCCAGCAGCCCGACTAGCGGGAGGGATAAATACAATGAGCAGTTCTTC.

J is TRBJ1-2 and V is TRBV11-1; 7 bases fit TRBD1. Germline V gives CDR1 SGHAT, CDR2 FQDESV (reference sequence). The trim removed 5 bases at V and 3 bases at J, leaving 9 bases unmatched. The CDR3 is 15 amino acids. CDR3 sequence: CASSRWAGGDYGYTF. CDR3 nucleotide sequence: TGTGCCAGCAGCCGTTGGGCAGGGGGTGACTATGGCTACACCTTC.

The rearrangement joins TRBV7-9 to TRBJ2-1, with TRBD1 as a possible D gene (5 bases). Germline V gene lookup returns CDR1 SEHNR and CDR2 FQNEAQ (reference sequence). The CDR3 runs 13 residues. V dropped 5 bases and J dropped 9 bases, with 14 bases sitting between them. CDR3 sequence: CASSPTQGLEQFF. DNA for the CDR3: TGTGCCAGCAGCCCTACCCAGGGTCTTGAGCAGTTCTTC.

The J gene is TRBJ2-3, the V gene TRBV9, with D perhaps matching TRBD1 (6 bases). The CDR3 loop spans 17 amino acids. The germline gives CDR1 SGDLS, CDR2 YYNGEE. V gave up 4 bases and J gave up 1 base, with 19 bases separating them. The DNA for the CDR3 is TGTGCCAGCAGCTCAGGGGTCTCGGGTGGGGGCACAGATACGCAGTATTTT. This translates into CASSSGVSGGGTDTQYF.

The rearrangement uses TRBV15 and TRBJ2-1, with D hard to call. Looked up from germline, CDR1 is LNHNV and CDR2 is YYDKDF (reference sequence). V lost 0 bases and J 10 bases, leaving 10 bases between the germline ends. The CDR3 spans 13 residues. The CDR3 loop is CATSRDLQREQFF. In DNA, the CDR3 is TGTGCCACCAGCAGAGATCTTCAGCGCGAGCAGTTCTTC.

The chain links TRBV7-9 to TRBJ2-1; 10 nucleotides align to TRBD2. This CDR3 comprises 16 residues. The J segment lost 5 bases and the V segment lost 4 bases, leaving 8 bases of the junction unmatched. CDR1 and CDR2 from the germline V gene are SEHNR and FQNEAQ (reference sequence). In DNA form, the CDR3 reads TGTGCCAGCAGCTACCCTCCTCTAGCGGGGGACAATGAGCAGTTCTTC. This gives the protein CASSYPPLAGDNEQFF.

The V and J genes are TRBV2 and TRBJ2-7, with 7 bases that match TRBD1. The germline V gene encodes CDR1 SNHLY and CDR2 FYNNEI. V lost 4 bases, J lost 1 base, and 7 bases stayed unmatched. This CDR3 spans 15 amino acids. This CDR3 reads CASSGRQGPSYEQYF. DNA for the CDR3: TGTGCCAGCAGTGGCAGACAGGGTCCTTCCTACGAGCAGTACTTC.

Notes on this clone: Other DNA sequences within the sample encode an identical CDR3. The chain carries TRBV9 and TRBJ1-1; no clear D gene. Per germline, CDR1 SGDLS and CDR2 YYNGEE. V shed 0 bases and J shed 5 bases, with 8 bases lying between them. The CDR3 contains 13 residues. The CDR3 DNA is TGTGCCAGCAGCGTAGGAGGGAGAACTGAAGCTTTCTTT. Translated: CASSVGGRTEAFF. The full variable domain, with the rest looked up from reference TRBV9 and TRBJ1-1, is DSGVTQTPKHLITATGQRVTLRCSPRSGDLSVYWYQQSLDQGLQFLIQYYNGEERAKGNILERFSAQQFPDLHSELNLSSLELGDSALYFCASSVGGRTEAFFGQGTRLTVV.

This clone has just one count. This chain joins TRBV10-3 and TRBJ2-2; D possibly corresponds to TRBD1 (6 bases). The CDR3 is 13 residues long. Germline loops: CDR1 ENHRY, CDR2 SYGVKD. Between the trimmed V and J ends, which lost 6 bases and 5 bases, there was a span of 10 bases. CDR3 amino acids: CAISADRTGELFF. The CDR3 bases are TGTGCCATCAGCGCGGACAGAACCGGGGAGCTGTTTTTT.

This chain links TRBV3-1 (or the pseudogene TRBV3-2) with TRBJ2-5, with D perhaps matching TRBD1 or TRBD2 (5 bases each). CDR3 length equals 16 residues. Per the germline V gene, CDR1 is LGHDT and CDR2 is YNNKEL (reference sequence). Trimming left V 7 bases short and J 2 bases short, with 20 bases between. The CDR3: CASTLRGDFNQETQYF. The CDR3 DNA follows: TGTGCCAGCACCCTAAGGGGAGACTTCAATCAAGAGACCCAGTACTTC.

Worth noting for this clone: The sample contains more than one DNA sequence encoding this CDR3. J is TRBJ1-1 and V is TRBV18, with D maybe TRBD1 (6 bases). Trimming left V 6 bases short and J 2 bases short, with 10 bases between. CDR1 is KGHSH and CDR2 is LQKENI in the germline V gene. The CDR3 spans 13 residues. CDR3 sequence (DNA): TGTGCCAGCTCGGAACAGGGAAACACTGAAGCTTTCTTT. As protein: CASSEQGNTEAFF.

The genes are TRBV6-2 or TRBV6-3 and TRBJ1-3; D might be TRBD1 (5 bases). The V end was cut by 0 bases, the J end by 0 bases, with 12 bases between. Per the germline V gene, CDR1 is MNHEY and CDR2 is SVGEGT. The CDR3 has 17 residues. Here the CDR3 DNA reads TGTGCCAGCAGTTACTCGAAGGTGGGACTCTCTGGAAACACCATATATTTT. It codes for CASSYSKVGLSGNTIYF.

The genes are TRBV25-1 and TRBJ2-5, with a weak D call TRBD2 (5 bases). Per germline, CDR1 MGHDK and CDR2 SYGVNS. The CDR3 is 14 residues long. V lost 6 bases, J lost 2 bases, and 13 bases lay in between. This CDR3 is CASSPGGGQETQYF. CDR3 in DNA: TGTGCCAGCAGCCCCGGTGGAGGACAAGAGACCCAGTACTTC. Using reference TRBV25-1 and TRBJ2-5 for the parts outside the CDR3, the full variable domain is EADIYQTPRYLVIGTGKKITLECSQTMGHDKMYWYQQDPGMELHLIHYSYGVNSTEKGDLSSESTVSRIRTEHFPLTLESARPSHTSQYLCASSPGGGQETQYFGPGTRLLVL.

The rearrangement uses TRBV4-1 and TRBJ2-7; 9 bases are a match to TRBD2. There are 17 residues in the CDR3. Trimming cost V 2 bases and J 1 base; bases outside gene matches: 9. Germline V gives CDR1 MGHRA, CDR2 YSYEKL. The CDR3 nucleotides are TGCGCCAGCAGCCAATATAGCGGGAGTGGACGATCCTACGAGCAGTACTTC. Translating it yields CASSQYSGSGRSYEQYF.

The chain links TRBV4-1 to TRBJ2-3, with 7 positions matching TRBD2. Germline V lookup: CDR1 MGHRA, CDR2 YSYEKL. Trimming at V came to 2 bases and at J to 6 bases, leaving 5 bases not matched to a gene. The CDR3 covers 14 residues. CDR3 nucleotides: TGCGCCAGCAGCCAAACGGCGGGAGTTGATACGCAGTATTTT. This gives the protein CASSQTAGVDTQYF.